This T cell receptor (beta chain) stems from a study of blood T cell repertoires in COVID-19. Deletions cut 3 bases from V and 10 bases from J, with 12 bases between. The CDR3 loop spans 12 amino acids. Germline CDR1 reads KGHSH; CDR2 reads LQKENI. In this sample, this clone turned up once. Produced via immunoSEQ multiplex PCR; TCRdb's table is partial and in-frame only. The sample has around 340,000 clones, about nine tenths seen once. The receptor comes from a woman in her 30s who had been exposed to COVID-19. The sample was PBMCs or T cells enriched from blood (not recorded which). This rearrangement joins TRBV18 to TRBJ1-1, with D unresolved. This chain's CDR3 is CASSPGSEGAFF. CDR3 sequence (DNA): TGTGCCAGCTCACCCGGATCAGAGGGAGCTTTCTTT.